The source of this T cell receptor beta chain is a study of CD8+ T cells in alopecia areata. RNA extraction and reverse transcription yielded cDNA as sequencing template. Repertoires were generated with immunoSEQ multiplex PCR, while TCRdb's copy carries only in-frame clones and drops some. Of 60,000 to 90,000 clones detected, approximately 70% appear once; the ten largest clones hold around a quarter. This CDR3 has 14 amino acids. V was clipped by 3 bases and J by 0 bases, with 8 bases between them. CDR1 and CDR2 from the germline V gene are ENHRY and SYGVKD. Noted treatment: oral pan-JAK inhibitor, 5-10 mg twice daily.

The genes are TRBV10-3 and TRBJ1-1; no reliable D call. This TCR derives from a human donor with alopecia areata. This sample comprised CD8+ T cells sorted from blood, obtained at week 24, from a patient treated with tofacitinib. In DNA form, the CDR3 reads TGTGCCATCAGTGACCCGGGGATGAACACTGAAGCTTTCTTT. Amino acid sequence: CAISDPGMNTEAFF.